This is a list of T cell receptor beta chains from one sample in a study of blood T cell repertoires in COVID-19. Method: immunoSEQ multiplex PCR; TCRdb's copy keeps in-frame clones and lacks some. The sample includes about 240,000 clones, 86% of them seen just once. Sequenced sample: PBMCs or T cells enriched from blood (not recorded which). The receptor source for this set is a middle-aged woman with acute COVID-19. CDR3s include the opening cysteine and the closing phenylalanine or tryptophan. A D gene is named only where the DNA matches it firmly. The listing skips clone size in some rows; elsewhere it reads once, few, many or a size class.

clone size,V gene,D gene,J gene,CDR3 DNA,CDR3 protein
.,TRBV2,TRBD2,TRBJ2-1,TGTGCCAGCAGCTTGGGACTAGCGGGGAACAATGAGCAGTTCTTC,CASSLGLAGNNEQFF
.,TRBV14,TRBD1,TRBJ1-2,TGTGCCAGCAGCCAAGGGCCACTTTTGGGACAGGGAAAATCAAACTATGGCTACACCTTC,CASSQGPLLGQGKSNYGYTF
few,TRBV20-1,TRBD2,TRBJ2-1,TGCAGTGCTAGTGGGGCGCCCGGGACTAGCGGGAACAATGAGCAGTTCTTC,CSASGAPGTSGNNEQFF
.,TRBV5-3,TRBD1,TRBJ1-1,TGTGCCAGAAGCTGGAGAGAGGGACAGGGAGCCACTGAAGCTTTCTTT,CARSWREGQGATEAFF
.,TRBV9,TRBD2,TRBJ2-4,TGTGCCGGCAGCGGGGAGGGGTTAGCCAAAAACATTCAGTACTTC,CAGSGEGLAKNIQYF
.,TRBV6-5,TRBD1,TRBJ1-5,TGTGCCAGCAAACGACAGGGGCGGAATCAGCCCCAGCATTTT,CASKRQGRNQPQHF
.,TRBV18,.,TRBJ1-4,TGTGCCAGCTCACCATCAGGGGCAGCTAATGAAAAACTGTTTTTT,CASSPSGAANEKLFF
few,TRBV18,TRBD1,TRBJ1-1,TGTGCCAGCTCAGCGCGCCGCTTCTCGGGACAGGGGTATTTGAACACTGAAGCTTTCTTT,CASSARRFSGQGYLNTEAFF
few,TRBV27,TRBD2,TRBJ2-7,TGTGCCAGCAGCCCGACTAGCGGGAGTTCCTACGAGCAGTACTTC,CASSPTSGSSYEQYF
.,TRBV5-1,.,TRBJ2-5,TGCGCCAGCAGCGCGACACTTTCCCGCGGGGAGACCCAGTACTTC,CASSATLSRGETQYF
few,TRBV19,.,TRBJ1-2,TGTGCCAGTAGTATCAAGGGGTCTAACTATGGCTACACCTTC,CASSIKGSNYGYTF
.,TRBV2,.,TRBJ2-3,TGTGCCAGCCGACTAGGTAGAGATATTGATACGCAGTATTTT,CASRLGRDIDTQYF
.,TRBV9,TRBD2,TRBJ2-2,TGTGCCAGCAGCTTCGCATCCGGGACTAGGGCCCCCGGGGAGCTGTTTTTT,CASSFASGTRAPGELFF
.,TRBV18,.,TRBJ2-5,TGTGCCAGCTCACCTAGCGGAGGTCTTCAAGAGACCCAGTACTTC,CASSPSGGLQETQYF
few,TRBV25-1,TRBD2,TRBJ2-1,TGTGCCAGCAGTGAACAGCGGGGGTCGGGTGAGCAGTTCTTC,CASSEQRGSGEQFF
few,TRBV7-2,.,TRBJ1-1,TGTGCCAGCACCATGGACAGAGGAAACACTGAAGCTTTCTTT,CASTMDRGNTEAFF
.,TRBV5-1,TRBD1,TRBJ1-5,TGCGCCAGCAGCTTGGCCGGGACAGGCAGCAATCAGCCCCAGCATTTT,CASSLAGTGSNQPQHF
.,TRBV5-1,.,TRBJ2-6,TGCGCCAGCAGCTTGAGTGGTCGGGGGGCCAACGTCCTGACTTTC,CASSLSGRGANVLTF
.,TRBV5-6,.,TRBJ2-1,TGTGCCAGCAGCTTGGCCGAGAAGAATGAGCAGTTCTTC,CASSLAEKNEQFF
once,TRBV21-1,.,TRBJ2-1,TGTGCCAGCAGCACCGTTTATAGACTAGCCGGTGAGCAGTTCTTC,CASSTVYRLAGEQFF
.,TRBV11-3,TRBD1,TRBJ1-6,TGTGCCAGCAGCTTAGGTACAGGGGCCAATTCACCCCTCCACTTT,CASSLGTGANSPLHF
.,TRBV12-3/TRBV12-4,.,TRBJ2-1,TGTGCCAGCAGTTTATCGGGAAACAATGAGCAGTTCTTC,CASSLSGNNEQFF
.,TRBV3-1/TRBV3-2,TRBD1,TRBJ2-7,TGTGCCAGCAGCCAAGACAGGGGGTTGCCCTACGAGCAGTACTTC,CASSQDRGLPYEQYF
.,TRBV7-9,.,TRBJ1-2,TGTGCCAGCAGCTTAGTGTCGCAGTATGGCTACACCTTC,CASSLVSQYGYTF
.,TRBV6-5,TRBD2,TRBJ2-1,TGTGCCAGCAGTTACTCCGGGACTAGCGGGTACAATGAGCAGTTCTTC,CASSYSGTSGYNEQFF
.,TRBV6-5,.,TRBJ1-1,TGTGCCAGCAGCAACCCGACAGTTGAAGAAGCTTTCTTT,CASSNPTVEEAFF
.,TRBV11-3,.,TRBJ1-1,TGTGCCAGCAGCTTAGGGGGCCGACAGAACACTGAAGCTTTCTTT,CASSLGGRQNTEAFF
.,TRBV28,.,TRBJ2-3,TGTGCCAGCAGTTTAGAGGGAAGCACAGATACGCAGTATTTT,CASSLEGSTDTQYF
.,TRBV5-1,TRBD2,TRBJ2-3,TGCGCCAGCAGCTTGGGGACTAGCGGGTTCACAGATACGCAGTATTTT,CASSLGTSGFTDTQYF
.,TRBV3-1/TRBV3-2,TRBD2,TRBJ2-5,TGTGCCAGCAGCCAATGGACTAGCGGAACCAACAAAGAGACCCAGTACTTC,CASSQWTSGTNKETQYF
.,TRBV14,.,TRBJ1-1,TGTGCCAGCAATCCGGGGGGCGGCGCTGAAGCTTTCTTT,CASNPGGGAEAFF
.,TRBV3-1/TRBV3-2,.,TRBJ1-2,TGTGCCAGCAGCCAAGGAGGGAGGGATGGCTACACCTTC,CASSQGGRDGYTF
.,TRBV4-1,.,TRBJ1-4,TGCGCCAGCAGCCAAGGGGGCCTGCTTAATGAAAAACTGTTTTTT,CASSQGGLLNEKLFF
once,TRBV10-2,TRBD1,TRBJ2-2,TGCGCCAGCACAGGGGGGCGGGACAGGGGCGGCACCGGGGAGCTGTTTTTT,CASTGGRDRGGTGELFF
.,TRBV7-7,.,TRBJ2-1,TGTGCTAGCAGCTTAGGCCCAAGGAGCTCCTACAATGAGCAGTTCTTC,CASSLGPRSSYNEQFF
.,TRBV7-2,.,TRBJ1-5,TGTGCCAGCAGCTACGTCACGGGAACCAATCAGCCCCAGCATTTT,CASSYVTGTNQPQHF
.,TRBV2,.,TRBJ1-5,TGTGCCAGCAGAAGGGGGGGCATGAGCAATCAGCCCCAGCATTTT,CASRRGGMSNQPQHF
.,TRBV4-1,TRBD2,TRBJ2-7,TGCGCCAGCAGCCCATCCCCCAGGACTAGCGCCTCCTACGAGCAGTACTTC,CASSPSPRTSASYEQYF
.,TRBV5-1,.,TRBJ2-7,TGCGCCAGCAGCTTAAGCGATAGCGGATACGAGCAGTACTTC,CASSLSDSGYEQYF
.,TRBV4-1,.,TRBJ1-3,TGCGCCAGCAGCCAGTCAACTGGAAACACCATATATTTT,CASSQSTGNTIYF
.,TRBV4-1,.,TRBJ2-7,TGCGCCAGCAGCCGCACTGATTCCTACGAGCAGTACTTC,CASSRTDSYEQYF
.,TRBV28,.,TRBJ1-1,TGTGCCATCTCCCTCACGACAGCTAACACTGAAGCTTTCTTT,CAISLTTANTEAFF
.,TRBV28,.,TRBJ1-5,TGTGCCAGCCAGTTAACTGACAGAAAAATTAGCAATCAGCCCCAGCATTTT,CASQLTDRKISNQPQHF
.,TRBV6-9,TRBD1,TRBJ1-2,TGTGCCAGCCCTAACCAACGGGACAGGGTCTATGGCTACACCTTC,CASPNQRDRVYGYTF
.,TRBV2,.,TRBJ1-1,TGTGCCAGCAGTGAAGCTGGAGTCAGACCGAACACTGAAGCTTTCTTT,CASSEAGVRPNTEAFF
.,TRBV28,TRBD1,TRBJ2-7,TGTGCCAGCAGGATCTCGGGACAGAACTACGAGCAGTACTTC,CASRISGQNYEQYF
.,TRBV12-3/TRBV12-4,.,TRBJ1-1,TGTGCCAGCAGTTTGGCCTCCGAAGCTTTCTTT,CASSLASEAFF
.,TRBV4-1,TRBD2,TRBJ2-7,TGCGCCAGCAGCCAAGGACTAGCGGCTACCTACGAGCAGTACTTC,CASSQGLAATYEQYF
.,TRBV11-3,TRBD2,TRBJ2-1,TGTGCCAGCAGCTTTAGCGGGAGAACCACCTACAATGAGCAGTTCTTC,CASSFSGRTTYNEQFF
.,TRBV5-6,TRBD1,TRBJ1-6,TGTGCCAGCAGCTTGGATCCGGGACAGGGGAATTCACCCCTCCACTTT,CASSLDPGQGNSPLHF
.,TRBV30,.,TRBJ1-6,TGTGCCTGGGAGGAGGGGTTTAATTCACCCCTCCACTTT,CAWEEGFNSPLHF
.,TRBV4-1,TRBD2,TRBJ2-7,TGCGCCAGCTCTCCCCGCGGAGCGGGAGTGGAATACGAGCAGTACTTC,CASSPRGAGVEYEQYF
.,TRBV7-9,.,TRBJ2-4,TGTGCCAGCAGCTTAGGGGAAGGGGGCAAAAACATTCAGTACTTC,CASSLGEGGKNIQYF
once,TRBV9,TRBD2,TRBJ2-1,TGTGCCAGCAGCATAACTAGCGGGAGACTCAATGAGCAGTTCTTC,CASSITSGRLNEQFF
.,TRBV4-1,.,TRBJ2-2,TGCGCCAGCAGCCAAGAGCGGCGGACACCCGGGGAGCTGTTTTTT,CASSQERRTPGELFF